These 10 T cell receptor beta chains originate from one sample sequenced in a study of T-cell memory formation after mild COVID-19. TCRdb called the 5' RACE reads again in MiXCR, with one record for every CDR3 protein. The sample shows 250,000 to 350,000 distinct CDR3 sequences, around 15% of them seen only once. Sequences were obtained from PBMCs or a T cell subset sorted from them (not recorded which). These receptors came from a man in his late teens or twenties who had mild COVID-19 (a few samples of this study predate the infection). Cell type and time point are not known.

This clonotype was counted only a few times. The chain uses TRBV5-5 and TRBJ2-7; either TRBD1 or TRBD2 may supply D (6 bases each). The germline V gene encodes CDR1 SGHKS and CDR2 YYEKEE (reference sequence). The V and J ends lost 4 bases and 2 bases respectively, with 13 bases between them. There are 14 residues in the CDR3. The CDR3 is CASSIQGGTYEQYF. CDR3 coding DNA: TGTGCCAGCAGCATACAGGGAGGAACCTACGAGCAGTACTTC. The full variable domain, its missing parts supplied by reference TRBV5-5 and TRBJ2-7, is DAGVTQSPTHLIKTRGQQVTLRCSPISGHKSVSWYQQVLGQGPQFIFQYYEKEERGRGNFPDRFSARQFPNYSSELNVNALLLGDSALYLCASSIQGGTYEQYFGPGTRLTVT.

The V gene is TRBV10-2, the J gene TRBJ1-5; no clear D gene. CDR1 is WSHSY, CDR2 SAAADI, per germline. The germline V and J ends were trimmed by 4 bases and 0 bases, with 4 bases remaining between them. The CDR3 loop spans 13 amino acids. CDR3 region: CASSADSNQPQHF. CDR3 DNA sequence: TGCGCCAGCAGTGCTGATAGCAATCAGCCCCAGCATTTT.

The chain couples TRBV12-3 or TRBV12-4 to TRBJ2-7; D not resolved. V was clipped by 3 bases and J by 6 bases, with 12 bases between them. The CDR3 spans 13 residues. DNA of the CDR3: TGTGCCAGCAGTTTCGGGTCTGGTGGCGAGCAGTACTTC. As protein: CASSFGSGGEQYF.

This chain links TRBV29-1 with TRBJ2-1, with 7 bases identical to TRBD1. The V gene end was trimmed by 5 bases and the J gene end by 6 bases; junction bases not matched to a gene: 4. This CDR3 spans 12 amino acids. Germline CDR1 reads SQVTM; CDR2 reads ANQGSEA. CDR3 residues: CSVRPGGNEQFF. CDR3 sequence (DNA): TGCAGCGTTCGTCCAGGGGGCAATGAGCAGTTCTTC.

This clonotype has at least ten counts. V gene TRBV7-3 combines with J gene TRBJ2-3; D tentatively reads TRBD1 or TRBD2 (5 bases each). The CDR3 has 14 residues. Trimming left V 5 bases short and J 1 base short, with 10 bases between. Germline V gene data show CDR1 as SGHTA and CDR2 as FQGTGA. CDR3 nucleotide sequence: TGTGCCAGCAGCCCACTGGGGGGCACAGATACGCAGTATTTT. It yields the protein CASSPLGGTDTQYF.

The gene calls are TRBV5-1 and TRBJ2-7; D not resolved. Germline CDR1 is SGHRS and CDR2 is YFSETQ. The CDR3 covers 13 residues. V lost 1 base, J lost 3 bases, and 8 bases lay in between. The CDR3 bases are TGCGCCAGCAGCTTGAAGGCCGGCTACGAGCAGTACTTC. Translated: CASSLKAGYEQYF.

V gene TRBV21-1 combines with J gene TRBJ2-7; TRBD1 is the table's D call, not checked against the DNA. TRBV21-1 is labeled a pseudogene. The CDR3 length is 14 residues. The CDR3 DNA is TGTGCCAGCATCAGACAGGGCCCAACCTACGAGCAGTACGTC. Translated: CASIRQGPTYEQYV.

This clonotype has a count of ten or more. The rearrangement uses TRBV28 and TRBJ2-3; the D is unclear. The germline V gene encodes CDR1 MDHEN and CDR2 SYDVKM. V dropped 6 bases and J dropped 6 bases, with 10 bases sitting between them. The CDR3 is 12 residues long. The CDR3 sequence is CASSPAWDTQYF. The CDR3 DNA sequence: TGTGCCAGCAGCCCGGCCTGGGATACGCAGTATTTT.

This clonotype was counted between two and nine times. The genes are TRBV3-1 and TRBJ2-3; D is unresolved. Trimming left V 0 bases short and J 6 bases short, with 13 bases between. The germline CDR1 and CDR2 sequences are LGHDT and YNNKEL (reference sequence). CDR3 length: 15 residues. In nucleotides, the CDR3 is TGTGCCAGCAGCCAAGAAGTCCGAGCCATCGATACGCAGTATTTT. Its protein product is CASSQEVRAIDTQYF.

J is TRBJ2-5 and V is TRBV5-1; D might be TRBD1 (6 bases). Germline V gives CDR1 SGHRS, CDR2 YFSETQ. The CDR3 covers 14 residues. Trimming took off 1 base at V and 4 bases at J, with 11 bases between the two ends. CDR3 in amino acids: CASSLTGLLETQYF. For the CDR3, the DNA is TGCGCCAGCAGCTTGACAGGGCTCTTAGAGACCCAGTACTTC. Full variable domain (outside the CDR3, taken from reference TRBV5-1 and TRBJ2-5): KAGVTQTPRYLIKTRGQQVTLSCSPISGHRSVSWYQQTPGQGLQFLFEYFSETQRNKGNFPGRFSGRQFSNSRSEMNVSTLELGDSALYLCASSLTGLLETQYFGPGTRLLVL.